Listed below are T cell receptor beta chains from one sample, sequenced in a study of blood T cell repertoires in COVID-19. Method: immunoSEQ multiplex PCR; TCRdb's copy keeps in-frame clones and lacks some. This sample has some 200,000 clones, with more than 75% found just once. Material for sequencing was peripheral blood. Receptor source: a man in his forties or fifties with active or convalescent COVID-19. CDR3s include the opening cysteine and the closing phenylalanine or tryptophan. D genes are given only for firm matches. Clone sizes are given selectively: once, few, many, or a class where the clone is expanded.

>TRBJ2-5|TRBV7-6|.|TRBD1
CASSPRRTGGEEKTQYF
TGTGCCAGCAGCCCCCGACGGACAGGGGGCGAGGAAAAGACCCAGTACTTC
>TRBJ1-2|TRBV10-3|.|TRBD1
CAIRNTGDNGYTF
TGTGCCATCAGGAACACAGGGGACAATGGCTACACCTTC
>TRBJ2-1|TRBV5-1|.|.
CASSKTTGVSYNEQFF
TGCGCCAGCAGCAAAACGACAGGAGTCTCCTACAATGAGCAGTTCTTC
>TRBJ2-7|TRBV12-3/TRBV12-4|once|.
CASRRGGYEQYF
TGTGCCAGCCGTAGAGGGGGCTACGAGCAGTACTTC
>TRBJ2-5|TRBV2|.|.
CASSFQGETQYF
TGTGCCAGCAGTTTTCAGGGAGAGACCCAGTACTTC
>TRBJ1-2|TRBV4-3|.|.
CASSQGRYGYTF
TGCGCCAGCAGCCAAGGTCGCTATGGCTACACCTTC
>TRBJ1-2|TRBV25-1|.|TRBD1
CASRGQGGVRHYGYTF
TGTGCCAGCCGCGGACAGGGCGGAGTAAGACACTATGGCTACACCTTC
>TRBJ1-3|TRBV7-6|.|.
CASSLGSSGNTIYF
TGTGCCAGCAGCTTAGGCAGCTCTGGAAACACCATATATTTT
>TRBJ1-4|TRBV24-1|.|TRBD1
CATHRDRGKNEKLFF
TGTGCCACCCACCGAGACAGGGGAAAAAATGAAAAACTGTTTTTT
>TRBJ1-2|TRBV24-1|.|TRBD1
CATSDSGGNYGYTF
TGTGCCACCAGTGACTCAGGGGGCAACTATGGCTACACCTTC
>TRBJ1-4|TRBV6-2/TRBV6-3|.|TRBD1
CASRYRTTGVGEKLFF
TGTGCCAGCAGGTACAGGACGACAGGGGTCGGTGAAAAACTGTTTTTT
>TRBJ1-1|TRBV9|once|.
CASSVQGGNTEAFF
TGTGCCAGCAGCGTCCAGGGAGGGAACACTGAAGCTTTCTTT
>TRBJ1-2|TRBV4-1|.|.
CASSQGAAVYGYTF
TGCGCCAGCAGCCAAGGTGCAGCGGTCTATGGCTACACCTTC
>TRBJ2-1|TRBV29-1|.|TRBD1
CSMGQGAGNEQFF
TGCAGCATGGGACAGGGGGCCGGCAATGAGCAGTTCTTC
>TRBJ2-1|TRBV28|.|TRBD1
CASSPRDRDRGADEQFF
TGTGCCAGCAGTCCCCGGGACAGGGACCGAGGAGCCGATGAGCAGTTCTTC
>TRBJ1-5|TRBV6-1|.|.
CASSEVEGGDQPQHF
TGTGCCAGCAGTGAAGTTGAAGGGGGAGACCAGCCCCAGCATTTT
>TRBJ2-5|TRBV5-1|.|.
CASSLVAGLGETQYF
TGCGCCAGCAGCTTGGTGGCAGGGCTGGGGGAGACCCAGTACTTC
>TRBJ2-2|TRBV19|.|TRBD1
CASGRRQGVTTGELFF
TGTGCCAGTGGTAGGAGACAGGGTGTGACCACCGGGGAGCTGTTTTTT
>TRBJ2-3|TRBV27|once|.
CASSLSRADTQYF
TGTGCCAGCAGTTTATCGAGGGCAGATACGCAGTATTTT
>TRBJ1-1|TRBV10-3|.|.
CAISDRPQLNTEAFF
TGTGCCATAAGCGACAGGCCGCAGCTGAACACTGAAGCTTTCTTT
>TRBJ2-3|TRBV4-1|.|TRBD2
CASSQQGTSGYTDTQYF
TGCGCCAGCAGCCAACAGGGGACTAGCGGGTACACAGATACGCAGTATTTT
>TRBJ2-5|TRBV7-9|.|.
CASSANLQGGETQYF
TGTGCCAGCAGCGCCAACTTACAGGGGGGGGAGACCCAGTACTTC
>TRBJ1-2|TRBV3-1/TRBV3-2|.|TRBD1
CASSQDRQGAYGYTF
TGTGCCAGCAGCCAAGATAGGCAGGGGGCCTATGGCTACACCTTC
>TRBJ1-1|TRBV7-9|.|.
CASSPKQDTEAFF
TGTGCCAGCAGTCCCAAACAGGACACTGAAGCTTTCTTT
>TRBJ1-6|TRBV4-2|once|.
CASSQDVFSYNSPLHF
TGTGCCAGCAGCCAAGATGTATTCTCCTATAATTCACCCCTCCACTTT
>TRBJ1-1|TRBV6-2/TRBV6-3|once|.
CASSVPYRNTEAFF
TGTGCCAGCAGTGTTCCGTACAGGAACACTGAAGCTTTCTTT
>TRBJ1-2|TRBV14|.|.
CASSQDQGGYGYTF
TGTGCCAGCAGCCAAGATCAAGGGGGCTATGGCTACACCTTC
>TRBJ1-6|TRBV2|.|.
CASSDSASEIKPLHF
TGTGCCAGCAGTGACTCTGCCAGCGAGATTAAACCCCTCCACTTT
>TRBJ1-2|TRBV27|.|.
CASSLSQGGNYGYTF
TGTGCCAGCAGTTTATCGCAGGGAGGTAACTATGGCTACACCTTC
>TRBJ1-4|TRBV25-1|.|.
CASSESVAGNEKLFF
TGTGCCAGCAGTGAATCGGTGGCAGGCAATGAAAAACTGTTTTTT
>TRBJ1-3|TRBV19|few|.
CASSNQVRSGNTIYF
TGTGCCAGTAGTAATCAGGTTCGCTCTGGAAACACCATATATTTT
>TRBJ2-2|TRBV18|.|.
CASSSGGTGELFF
TGTGCCAGCTCATCCGGCGGCACCGGGGAGCTGTTTTTT
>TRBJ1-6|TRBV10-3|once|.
CAIARDTDNSPLHF
TGTGCCATCGCTCGGGACACAGATAATTCACCCCTCCACTTT
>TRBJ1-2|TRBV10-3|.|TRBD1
CAISVDRDDNGYTF
TGTGCCATCAGTGTGGACAGGGATGACAATGGCTACACCTTC
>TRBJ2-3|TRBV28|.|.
CASRPAGSTDTQYF
TGTGCCAGCAGACCGGCCGGGAGCACAGATACGCAGTATTTT
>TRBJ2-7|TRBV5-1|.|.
CASSLATASYEQYF
TGCGCCAGCAGCTTGGCAACAGCCTCCTACGAGCAGTACTTC
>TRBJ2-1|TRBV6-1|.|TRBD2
CASSVLDPTSGAYNEQFF
TGTGCCAGCAGTGTCCTCGACCCGACTAGCGGGGCCTACAATGAGCAGTTCTTC
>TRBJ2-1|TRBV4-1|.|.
CASSQLLQASSYNEQFF
TGCGCCAGCAGCCAGCTATTACAGGCCAGCTCCTACAATGAGCAGTTCTTC
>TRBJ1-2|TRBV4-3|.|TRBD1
CASSRTTGGYGYTF
TGCGCCAGCAGCCGAACGACAGGGGGGTATGGCTACACCTTC
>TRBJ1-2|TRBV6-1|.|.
CASSEDRSTRRYGYTF
TGTGCCAGCAGTGAGGACAGATCCACCCGGCGCTATGGCTACACCTTC
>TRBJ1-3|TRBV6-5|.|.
CASSYSPGSSGNTIYF
TGTGCCAGCAGTTACTCCCCTGGGAGCTCTGGAAACACCATATATTTT
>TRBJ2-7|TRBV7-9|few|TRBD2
CASSLLAGGREQYF
TGTGCCAGCAGCTTACTTGCGGGGGGGCGTGAGCAGTACTTC
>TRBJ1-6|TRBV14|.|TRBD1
CASSRDRAYNSPLHF
TGTGCCAGCAGCCGGGACAGGGCATATAATTCACCCCTCCACTTT
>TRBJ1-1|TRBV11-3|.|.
CASSLVRGNTEAFF
TGTGCCAGCAGCTTAGTCCGGGGGAACACTGAAGCTTTCTTT
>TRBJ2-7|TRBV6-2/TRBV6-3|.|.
CASTPAGGTSSYEQYF
TGTGCCAGCACCCCCGCCGGAGGGACCTCCTCCTACGAGCAGTACTTC
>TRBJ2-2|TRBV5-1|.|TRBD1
CASSSQGGDTGELFF
TGCGCCAGCAGCTCACAGGGGGGTGACACCGGGGAGCTGTTTTTT
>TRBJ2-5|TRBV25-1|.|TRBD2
CASSVHLAGRKETQYF
TGTGCCAGCAGTGTTCATCTAGCGGGGAGAAAAGAGACCCAGTACTTC
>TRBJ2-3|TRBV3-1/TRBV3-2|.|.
CASSRGRENTQYF
TGTGCCAGCAGCCGGGGACGGGAGAATACGCAGTATTTT
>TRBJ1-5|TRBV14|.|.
CASSSAGNNQPQHF
TGTGCCAGCAGCTCGGCAGGGAACAATCAGCCCCAGCATTTT
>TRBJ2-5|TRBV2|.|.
CASSETRVETQYF
TGTGCCAGCAGTGAAACCAGGGTAGAGACCCAGTACTTC
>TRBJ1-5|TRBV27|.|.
CASSWRTEGWPQHF
TGTGCCAGCAGTTGGAGGACAGAGGGATGGCCCCAGCATTTT
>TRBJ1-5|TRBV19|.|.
CASSIIAPFDQPQHF
TGTGCCAGTAGTATTATAGCGCCCTTCGATCAGCCCCAGCATTTT
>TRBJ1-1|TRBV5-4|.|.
CASSLEPIRQNTEAFF
TGTGCCAGCAGCTTGGAACCAATCAGACAGAACACTGAAGCTTTCTTT
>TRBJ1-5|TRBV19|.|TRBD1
CATSHDQGAFQPQHF
TGTGCCACCAGCCACGACCAGGGGGCTTTTCAGCCCCAGCATTTT
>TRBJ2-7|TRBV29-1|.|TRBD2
CSVGSSGGSGEQYF
TGCAGCGTTGGGAGTAGCGGGGGTTCGGGGGAGCAGTACTTC
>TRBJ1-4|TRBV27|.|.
CASSSQGDEKLFF
TGTGCCAGCAGTTCGCAGGGTGATGAAAAACTGTTTTTT
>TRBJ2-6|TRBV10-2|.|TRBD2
CASSGREEMSGANVLTF
TGCGCCAGCAGTGGGCGGGAGGAAATGTCTGGGGCCAACGTCCTGACTTTC
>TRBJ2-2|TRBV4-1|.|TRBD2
CASSQPLGLAGGQNTGELFF
TGCGCCAGCAGCCAACCTTTAGGACTAGCGGGGGGGCAGAACACCGGGGAGCTGTTTTTT
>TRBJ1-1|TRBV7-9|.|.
CASSVDREAFF
TGTGCCAGCAGCGTAGACAGGGAAGCTTTCTTT
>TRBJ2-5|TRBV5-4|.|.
CASSRGALQGGETQYF
TGTGCCAGCAGCCGGGGGGCCCTCCAGGGAGGGGAGACCCAGTACTTC